This T cell receptor beta chain was recovered during a study of blood T cell repertoires in COVID-19. Study-level information: Acute and convalescent COVID-19 specimens originated in the United States, Italy and Spain.

Those who participated ranged in age from roughly 18 to 100 years and resided in about two dozen US areas. Original data processing: Amplifying reference gene primers gave estimates of nucleated cell counts. Measured with immunoSEQ multiplex PCR; TCRdb has only the in-frame clones, and not every one. V and J calls and clone size are given by that table; D and trimming were obtained from the DNA. The sample yields about 200,000 clones, 70% to 90% seen once. This CDR3 has 16 residues. After removal of 2 bases from V and 1 base from J, the junction contained 8 bases not matched to a gene. Germline assignment: CDR1 SGHDN and CDR2 FVKESK.

Sample: PBMCs or T cells enriched from blood (not recorded which). The source is a man younger than 45 who had recovered from COVID-19. The chain recombines TRBV14 with TRBJ2-7, with 7 bases aligning to TRBD1. This CDR3 is CASSQPPGQISYEQYF. The DNA of the CDR3 is TGTGCCAGCAGCCAACCTCCGGGACAGATTTCCTACGAGCAGTACTTC.